This T cell receptor beta chain was obtained from a study of blood T cell repertoires in COVID-19 (dated by TCRdb to 2018 to 2020). Regarding the study in general: The collaborator samples originated in the United States, Italy and Spain and spanned the acute and convalescent phases of COVID-19. Subjects who had been exposed to COVID-19, were actively infected with it, or had recovered from it provided the deeply sampled blood TCRbeta repertoires that made up the dataset. A freely available public database, intended as a resource for researchers studying the immune response to SARS-CoV-2, is where the repertoires were released. A de-identified subject ID, COVID-19 status, age in years and sex were almost always included in the sample metadata. Samples were obtained from the ongoing ImmuneRACE study (first 160 participants) and from about 1,300 subjects provided by 6 global collaborators. The material from the prospective study consisted of cDNA or gDNA derived from T cells, B-cell-depleted T cells, or PBMCs. HLA class I and class II types, where available, came from metadata supplied by the sample provider rather than from assay-based typing. What the authors observed across the whole study: The quantity of clinical and demographic metadata differed by source and by participant and was supplied without curation.

In the prospective study, participants were about 18 to 100 years old, resided in about two dozen geographic areas of the United States, and were enrolled through a virtual design. Cohort assignment in the prospective study relied on participant-reported clinical history from a screening survey and a study questionnaire. Exposed participants had been in contact, within 2 weeks of entering the study, with a person who had a PCR-confirmed or clinician-diagnosed case of COVID-19. In the prospective study, whole blood, serum and a nasopharyngeal or oropharyngeal swab were collected from each participant by mobile phlebotomists. Participants in the prospective study had the option to provide additional blood draws and questionnaires over a roughly two-month period. Before DNA extraction, prospective study blood samples were shipped either frozen or at room temperature. Comment on this clone: What this receptor recognizes is not known. Base qualities are missing; no much larger clone stands one base away.

CDR1 and CDR2 (MNHNS, SASEGT) derive from the germline V gene. From the cysteine up to the phenylalanine, the CDR3 has a length of 16 residues. Of all the DNA, just the CDR3 is kept, 48 bases in frame from base 1. Deletion took 2 bases off V and 4 bases off J, with a span of 18 bases between the germline ends. TCRbeta CDR3 regions were amplified from genomic DNA by means of the immunoSEQ Assay, a bias-controlled multiplex PCR. As for the authors' bioinformatics: The number of nucleated cells in each sample was estimated from the amplification of reference gene primers within the assay. To quantify the absolute abundance of each unique TCRbeta CDR3 rearrangement, sequence reads were collapsed and filtered. For each sample, productive Simpson clonality was calculated as the square root of Simpson's diversity index over productive rearrangements. TCRdb mirrors the immuneACCESS table, restricted to in-frame sequences. Some clones are absent from its copies; in checked studies, under half trace to an unresolved V gene, and the reason for the others is unknown. Clone size and the V and J calls come from that table; the DNA yielded D and trimming. The sample contains 400,000 to 500,000 clones, about 88% of them found a single time. The top ten clones comprise approximately 1.5% of the sample.

Recombination connected TRBV6-1 to TRBJ2-7; the D gene assignment is ambiguous. This TCR derives from a young woman who had been exposed to COVID-19. The sequencing input was PBMCs or T cells enriched from blood (not recorded which). The CDR3 has the sequence CASSETWPTKNYEQYF. At the DNA level, the sequence is TGTGCCAGCAGTGAAACATGGCCAACCAAAAATTACGAGCAGTACTTC.